This paragraph covers one T cell receptor (beta chain) sequence. Its antigen remains undetermined. No much larger clonotype is one base removed from it; base qualities were not supplied. This sample was included in a study of human T cells and chemical hapten exposure (TCRdb year 2021). Background on the whole study: For sensitization, 2% DPC in acetone was applied to a 2 cm by 2 cm area of upper inner arm skin. Patients additionally received weekly therapeutic DPC doses to the scalp throughout the roughly 25-week study period. Patch testing on the upper back used Finn chambers containing 0.01% DPC, with scoring done after 6 days according to International Contact Dermatitis Research Group standards. Alopecia areata with under or over 50% scalp involvement, alopecia totalis and alopecia universalis were represented in the patient cohort, which was mostly female. Libraries were pooled for sequencing, and variation in per-sample TCR yields was attributed mainly to small differences in library volumes within the pool. Peripheral blood TCR repertoire changes were tracked in vivo in alopecia patients during primary and secondary sensitization to the hapten diphenylcyclopropenone (DPC). Blood samples were taken from patients before sensitization (week 0) and then at 2, 6 and about 24 weeks after DPC sensitization. For TCR sequencing, blood came from about 28 alopecia patients at anywhere from one to four time points (pre-sensitization, 2, 6 and 24 weeks).

Reading from cysteine to phenylalanine, the CDR3 counts 12 amino acids. Kept here is only the CDR3 DNA, which spans 36 bases and is read in frame from base 1. Trimming takes 5 bases off V and 6 bases off J; junction bases not matched to a gene: 4. CDR1 and CDR2 (MNHEY, SVGAGI) derive from the germline V gene. The investigation overall reported the following: After repeated subsampling, the strength of the expansion versus patch-test correlation and the threshold at which it became significant changed. Patch test score was positively correlated with the number of PT1 expanded TCRs, with significance at thresholds 8, 16 and 32 but not at 4. Compared with pre-sensitization or healthy control sets, expanded TCRs formed significantly more large CDR3 similarity clusters, which is consistent with antigen-driven responses. No change with DPC sensitization was found in the number of TCRs above 1 in 1000 frequency, and no evidence of global repertoire structure alterations was found. All patients had alopecia, a presumed autoimmune disease, so their immune response might differ from that of healthy individuals.

The protocol used for the library was RACE. The instrument was a NextSeq 500. During library preparation, unique molecular identifiers were attached to individual cDNA molecules so that TCRs could be counted quantitatively and reproducibly. From each blood RNA sample, both TCR alpha and TCR beta chains were sequenced. The paper's processing steps were these. The median number of TCRs per sample was 90,000 to 100,000, ranging from about 20,000 to 750,000. V, J and CDR3 annotation of the TCR reads was carried out using the Decombinator software suite. For the PS versus PT1 abundance plots, all samples were subsampled to the same number of TCRs (28,000). TCRs were defined as expanded if absent before sensitization and observed at least eight times at the 2-week time point. TCRdb itself trimmed the public reads at Q25 with fastp, ran MiXCR and retained productive beta chains. Entries are consolidated by CDR3 protein sequence, retaining the most common genes and DNA. The V and J calls were not made by the authors but by TCRdb's processing. The sample table shows 35,000 to 45,000 distinct CDR3 sequences, and about 8.9% are seen once. The ten biggest clones cover over 12% of the sample.

The sample's time point label, decoded: patch test 2, 6 weeks after DPC sensitization. Explained via the paper, the treatment or condition label denotes: therapeutic diphenylcyclopropenone sensitization with weekly scalp DPC. At every patch-test visit, the blood draw took place before the patch test was put on. Patients were considered eligible if aged 18 to 70, diagnosed with alopecia and deemed suitable for DPC therapy, and patients were excluded if pregnant. Unfractionated whole blood was collected in Tempus Blood RNA tubes, and total RNA was extracted from that blood. Rearrangement joined TRBV6-5 to TRBJ2-7; 7 bases in the middle match TRBD1. This sample comprised whole blood, obtained in connection with sensitization to the hapten diphenylcyclopropenone (DPC). This receptor was taken from a woman aged 40 to 55 with alopecia areata. Some clones in this sample may be carry-over from other donors' samples. The DNA sequence reads TGTGCCAGCAGTCGAGGGGGCGGCGAGCAGTACTTC. This codes for CASSRGGGEQYF.